A single sample is the source of the 4 T cell receptor beta chains below, sequenced in a study of T cell changes during pregnancy in multiple sclerosis. Clones were read by immunoSEQ multiplex PCR, and TCRdb kept only the in-frame ones, dropping some. This table has around 80,000 clones, around 90% appearing once. Sequencing was performed on peripheral blood, taken before pregnancy. These receptors were taken from a female donor with multiple sclerosis, enrolled in a pregnancy study.

This clone is a singleton in its sample. V is TRBV2 and J is TRBJ2-7; D is ambiguous. Germline CDR1 SNHLY, CDR2 FYNNEI. The V gene lost 3 bases and the J gene lost 2 bases, with 17 bases spanning the gap. The CDR3 is 16 amino acids. The CDR3 region has the DNA TGTGCCAGCAGTGATGTGTGGGCCGATACAACCTACGAGCAGTACTTC. This sequence encodes CASSDVWADTTYEQYF.

The chain links TRBV7-9 to TRBJ1-2; D gene ambiguous. The CDR3 spans 12 residues. V lost 1 base and J lost 8, with 8 bases in between. Germline CDR1 is SEHNR and CDR2 is FQNEAQ (reference sequence). The chain's CDR3 is CASSLGEGGYTF. The CDR3 DNA is TGTGCCAGCAGCTTAGGGGAGGGCGGCTACACCTTC.

This clone was counted once. This rearrangement joins TRBV6-5 to TRBJ1-1, with D possibly being TRBD1 (5 bases). Between the trimmed V and J ends, which lost 3 bases and 5 bases, there was a span of 10 bases. The CDR3 length is 13 residues. Germline V gene sequence: CDR1 MNHEY, CDR2 SVGAGI. CDR3 region: CASSYQGVTEAFF. CDR3 DNA: TGTGCCAGCAGTTATCAAGGGGTAACTGAAGCTTTCTTT.

The V call is TRBV6-1, the J call TRBJ1-2, with 9 bases identical to TRBD1. CDR3 length equals 13 residues. Germline CDR1 and CDR2: MNHNS and SASEGT. V dropped 3 bases and J dropped 8; count of bases not matched to a gene: 4. CDR3 in DNA: TGTGCCAGCAGTGAGGGACAGGGATACGGCTACACCTTC. Translating gives CASSEGQGYGYTF.